These T cell receptor beta chains were read from a single sample in a study of early stage breast cancer tumors. The table came from immunoSEQ multiplex PCR; TCRdb's copy has only in-frame clones and leaves some out. Among about 72,000 clones listed, roughly three quarters were seen once. Input material: blood. Receptors were obtained from a person between 55 and 69 years old with breast cancer. CDR3s include the opening cysteine and the closing phenylalanine or tryptophan. The order of the fields is V gene, D gene, J gene, clone size, CDR3 DNA, CDR3 protein. D genes are given only for firm matches. Part of the rows lack a size; the others show once, few, many or a class for expanded clones.

V gene: TRBV4-1; D gene: .; J gene: TRBJ2-1; clone size: .; CDR3 DNA: TGCGCCAGCAGCCAAGAGCAGGGCCTGAACTACAATGAGCAGTTCTTC; CDR3 protein: CASSQEQGLNYNEQFF
V gene: TRBV6-6; D gene: .; J gene: TRBJ2-7; clone size: once; CDR3 DNA: TGTGCCAGCAGTGGGCAGGGCTACGAGCAGTACTTC; CDR3 protein: CASSGQGYEQYF
V gene: TRBV6-1; D gene: .; J gene: TRBJ2-7; clone size: .; CDR3 DNA: TGTGCCAGCAGTGAAGGCTACGAGCAGTACTTC; CDR3 protein: CASSEGYEQYF
V gene: TRBV16; D gene: .; J gene: TRBJ1-1; clone size: .; CDR3 DNA: TGTGCCAGCAGCAAAAGACCGGGGGACACTGAAGCTTTCTTT; CDR3 protein: CASSKRPGDTEAFF
V gene: TRBV9; D gene: TRBD2; J gene: TRBJ2-2; clone size: .; CDR3 DNA: TGTGCCAGCAGCGTAGGGAAGCGGGGGTTCGGGGAGCTGTTTTTT; CDR3 protein: CASSVGKRGFGELFF
V gene: TRBV2; D gene: .; J gene: TRBJ2-5; clone size: few; CDR3 DNA: TGTGCCAGCAGTGAAGGGAGGCGGGGCCCTCAAGAGACCCAGTACTTC; CDR3 protein: CASSEGRRGPQETQYF
V gene: TRBV6-6; D gene: .; J gene: TRBJ2-7; clone size: few; CDR3 DNA: TGTGCCAGCACGACACCGGGGAGCTCCTACGAGCAGTACTTC; CDR3 protein: CASTTPGSSYEQYF
V gene: TRBV11-2; D gene: .; J gene: TRBJ2-2; clone size: .; CDR3 DNA: TGTGCCAGCAGCCTGGGTGCCACCGGGGAGCTGTTTTTT; CDR3 protein: CASSLGATGELFF
V gene: TRBV6-1; D gene: TRBD2; J gene: TRBJ2-1; clone size: .; CDR3 DNA: TGTGCCAGCAGTGAAGCGTGGCTAGCGGGAAATGTTGAGCAGTTCTTC; CDR3 protein: CASSEAWLAGNVEQFF
V gene: TRBV18; D gene: .; J gene: TRBJ1-2; clone size: .; CDR3 DNA: TGTGCCAGCTCACCGGCCCCCAGGGCAGACTATGGCTACACCTTC; CDR3 protein: CASSPAPRADYGYTF
V gene: TRBV19; D gene: TRBD1; J gene: TRBJ1-2; clone size: .; CDR3 DNA: TGTGCCAGTCGACAGGGCCCCATTCTAGGTGGCTACACCTTC; CDR3 protein: CASRQGPILGGYTF
V gene: TRBV7-9; D gene: TRBD2; J gene: TRBJ2-5; clone size: .; CDR3 DNA: TGTGCCAGCAGCTTAAGCGGGGGGGCCTTAGAGACCCAGTACTTC; CDR3 protein: CASSLSGGALETQYF
V gene: TRBV19; D gene: .; J gene: TRBJ1-2; clone size: .; CDR3 DNA: TGTGCCAGTAGTAGGTTGCATCTCGGGGATAACTATGGCTACACCTTC; CDR3 protein: CASSRLHLGDNYGYTF
V gene: TRBV4-1; D gene: TRBD2; J gene: TRBJ2-3; clone size: .; CDR3 DNA: TGCGCCAGCAGCCATCCTCTAGCGGGGGGAACAGATACGCAGTATTTT; CDR3 protein: CASSHPLAGGTDTQYF
V gene: TRBV4-1; D gene: TRBD2; J gene: TRBJ2-1; clone size: .; CDR3 DNA: TGCGCCAGCAGCCAAGTTCACACTAGCGGGGGGTACCACAATGAGCAGTTCTTC; CDR3 protein: CASSQVHTSGGYHNEQFF
V gene: TRBV15; D gene: .; J gene: TRBJ2-3; clone size: .; CDR3 DNA: TGTGCCACCAGCAGATCAGGGCCAGATACGCAGTATTTT; CDR3 protein: CATSRSGPDTQYF
V gene: TRBV27; D gene: .; J gene: TRBJ2-7; clone size: .; CDR3 DNA: TGTGCCAGCAGTCCCCGTCAGACTTCTACCTACGAGCAGTACTTC; CDR3 protein: CASSPRQTSTYEQYF
V gene: TRBV6-5; D gene: .; J gene: TRBJ1-2; clone size: .; CDR3 DNA: TGTGCCAGCAGTTTGGCCAAGGAGCTCCTCGGCTACACCTTC; CDR3 protein: CASSLAKELLGYTF
V gene: TRBV28; D gene: .; J gene: TRBJ1-1; clone size: .; CDR3 DNA: TGTGCCAGCAGTTTATATCAGGGCCGAGAAGCTTTCTTT; CDR3 protein: CASSLYQGREAFF
V gene: TRBV7-9; D gene: .; J gene: TRBJ2-3; clone size: .; CDR3 DNA: TGTGCCAGCAGCTTAGTGGGGGGAACAGATACGCAGTATTTT; CDR3 protein: CASSLVGGTDTQYF
V gene: TRBV11-2; D gene: .; J gene: TRBJ2-1; clone size: .; CDR3 DNA: TGTGCCAGCAGACCCCCTGGGGGCGGATGGAATGAGCAGTTCTTC; CDR3 protein: CASRPPGGGWNEQFF
V gene: TRBV5-1; D gene: TRBD2; J gene: TRBJ2-3; clone size: .; CDR3 DNA: TGCGCCAGCAGCTTGCTGGGGGGGGGAACAGATACGCAGTATTTT; CDR3 protein: CASSLLGGGTDTQYF
V gene: TRBV7-6; D gene: .; J gene: TRBJ1-5; clone size: .; CDR3 DNA: TGTGCCAGCAGCCCAGGGTCGGGTAATCAGCCCCAGCATTTT; CDR3 protein: CASSPGSGNQPQHF
V gene: TRBV19; D gene: .; J gene: TRBJ2-3; clone size: .; CDR3 DNA: TGTGCCAGTAGTATATTCTCGAGCACAGATACGCAGTATTTT; CDR3 protein: CASSIFSSTDTQYF
V gene: TRBV9; D gene: TRBD1; J gene: TRBJ1-4; clone size: .; CDR3 DNA: TGTGCCAGCAGCCCAGGGACAGGGGAGAATGAAAAACTGTTTTTT; CDR3 protein: CASSPGTGENEKLFF
V gene: TRBV28; D gene: .; J gene: TRBJ2-7; clone size: .; CDR3 DNA: TGTGCCAGCAGTTTTCGGGACGAGCAGTACTTC; CDR3 protein: CASSFRDEQYF
V gene: TRBV7-2; D gene: .; J gene: TRBJ2-7; clone size: .; CDR3 DNA: TGTGCCAGCAGCTTAGTTCGGTACGAGCAGTACTTC; CDR3 protein: CASSLVRYEQYF
V gene: TRBV6-6; D gene: .; J gene: TRBJ2-7; clone size: .; CDR3 DNA: TGTGCCAGCAGTTCTGACGCCGGAGGGTCCTACGAGCAGTACTTC; CDR3 protein: CASSSDAGGSYEQYF
V gene: TRBV5-4; D gene: .; J gene: TRBJ1-4; clone size: .; CDR3 DNA: TGTGCCAGCAGCTTGGATCCGGGGAATGATGAAAAACTGTTTTTT; CDR3 protein: CASSLDPGNDEKLFF
V gene: TRBV7-2; D gene: .; J gene: TRBJ2-3; clone size: few; CDR3 DNA: TGTGCCAGCAGCTTATCTACAGGGCAAGATACGCAGTATTTT; CDR3 protein: CASSLSTGQDTQYF
V gene: TRBV27; D gene: TRBD1; J gene: TRBJ2-5; clone size: .; CDR3 DNA: TGTGCCAGCAGTACGACAGGGTTCCGGGAGACCCAGTACTTC; CDR3 protein: CASSTTGFRETQYF
V gene: TRBV6-6; D gene: .; J gene: TRBJ1-3; clone size: .; CDR3 DNA: TGTGCCAGCAGGGACTCAGGGGCCTCTGGAAACACCATATATTTT; CDR3 protein: CASRDSGASGNTIYF
V gene: TRBV19; D gene: .; J gene: TRBJ2-3; clone size: .; CDR3 DNA: TGTGCCAGTCGCCAGGGGACCAACACAGATACGCAGTATTTT; CDR3 protein: CASRQGTNTDTQYF
V gene: TRBV18; D gene: TRBD1; J gene: TRBJ2-7; clone size: .; CDR3 DNA: TGTGCCAGCTCACCAGGGACAGCCTCCTCCTACGAGCAGTACTTC; CDR3 protein: CASSPGTASSYEQYF
V gene: TRBV5-1; D gene: .; J gene: TRBJ2-7; clone size: .; CDR3 DNA: TGCGCCAGCAGCTCGCGGGGACGGACCTACGAGCAGTACTTC; CDR3 protein: CASSSRGRTYEQYF
V gene: TRBV7-9; D gene: .; J gene: TRBJ2-1; clone size: .; CDR3 DNA: TGTGCCAGCAGCCCCCGCGCTTTCAATGAGCAGTTCTTC; CDR3 protein: CASSPRAFNEQFF
V gene: TRBV7-9; D gene: .; J gene: TRBJ1-4; clone size: .; CDR3 DNA: TGTGCCAGCAGCCCCTCCGGACAGAATGAAAAACTGTTTTTT; CDR3 protein: CASSPSGQNEKLFF
V gene: TRBV7-2; D gene: .; J gene: TRBJ2-7; clone size: .; CDR3 DNA: TGTGCCAGCAGCGCTGAGACCGGGACGACATATCAGTACTTC; CDR3 protein: CASSAETGTTYQYF
V gene: TRBV6-6; D gene: .; J gene: TRBJ2-1; clone size: .; CDR3 DNA: TGTGCCAGCAGTTCTCACTCGGTGAATGAGCAGTTCTTC; CDR3 protein: CASSSHSVNEQFF
V gene: TRBV6-5; D gene: TRBD1; J gene: TRBJ1-6; clone size: few; CDR3 DNA: TGTGCCAGCAGCGACAGGGTCAATTCACCCCTCCACTTT; CDR3 protein: CASSDRVNSPLHF
V gene: TRBV27; D gene: .; J gene: TRBJ1-6; clone size: .; CDR3 DNA: TGTGCCAGCAGCCCGAATAATTCACCCCTCCACTTT; CDR3 protein: CASSPNNSPLHF
V gene: TRBV19; D gene: TRBD2; J gene: TRBJ2-5; clone size: .; CDR3 DNA: TGTGCCAGTAGTACAGGGACTAGCCTCCAAGAGACCCAGTACTTC; CDR3 protein: CASSTGTSLQETQYF
V gene: TRBV5-4; D gene: .; J gene: TRBJ1-2; clone size: .; CDR3 DNA: TGTGCCAGCAGCCCCGAGGTCACCGTAACTACGGGCTACACCTTC; CDR3 protein: CASSPEVTVTTGYTF
V gene: TRBV5-8; D gene: TRBD1; J gene: TRBJ1-2; clone size: .; CDR3 DNA: TGTGCCAGCAGCTCGACGGGACAGGGGTCCTATGGCTACACCTTC; CDR3 protein: CASSSTGQGSYGYTF
V gene: TRBV6-6; D gene: TRBD1; J gene: TRBJ2-3; clone size: .; CDR3 DNA: TGTGCCAGCAGTTCGGGACAGAGCACAGATACGCAGTATTTT; CDR3 protein: CASSSGQSTDTQYF
V gene: TRBV6-1; D gene: TRBD1; J gene: TRBJ1-1; clone size: .; CDR3 DNA: TGTGCCAGCAGGGACAGGGGAGGTAGGGACACTGAAGCTTTCTTT; CDR3 protein: CASRDRGGRDTEAFF
V gene: TRBV10-2; D gene: .; J gene: TRBJ2-2; clone size: once; CDR3 DNA: TGCGCCAGCAGTGAAAGGGGTGGGAGGTCAGCGAACACCGGGGAGCTGTTTTTT; CDR3 protein: CASSERGGRSANTGELFF
V gene: TRBV6-1; D gene: .; J gene: TRBJ1-6; clone size: .; CDR3 DNA: TGTGCCAGCAGTGCATGGGACTTGAATTCACCCCTCCACTTT; CDR3 protein: CASSAWDLNSPLHF
V gene: TRBV10-1; D gene: .; J gene: TRBJ2-1; clone size: .; CDR3 DNA: TGCGCCATCCCCGGAGAGAGCTATGAGCAGTTCTTC; CDR3 protein: CAIPGESYEQFF
V gene: TRBV7-9; D gene: TRBD1; J gene: TRBJ1-4; clone size: .; CDR3 DNA: TGTGCCAGCAGCGTCCTCAGGGGGCGGGAAAAACTGTTTTTT; CDR3 protein: CASSVLRGREKLFF
V gene: TRBV30; D gene: .; J gene: TRBJ2-7; clone size: .; CDR3 DNA: TGTGCCTGGAGTGTTAAACTCCGGGACCGGATCTACGAGCAGTACTTC; CDR3 protein: CAWSVKLRDRIYEQYF
V gene: TRBV28; D gene: TRBD2; J gene: TRBJ2-3; clone size: .; CDR3 DNA: TGTGCCAGCAGCCCAGCGGGAGGGAAGGACGATACGCAGTATTTT; CDR3 protein: CASSPAGGKDDTQYF
V gene: TRBV5-5; D gene: TRBD1; J gene: TRBJ1-6; clone size: .; CDR3 DNA: TGTGCCAGCAGCTTTGGACAGGGAAGTTCACCCCTCCACTTT; CDR3 protein: CASSFGQGSSPLHF
V gene: TRBV11-2; D gene: .; J gene: TRBJ1-2; clone size: once; CDR3 DNA: TGTGCCAGCCGAGGGGTCGGGCGGGTATCCTATGGCTACACCTTC; CDR3 protein: CASRGVGRVSYGYTF
V gene: TRBV10-3; D gene: .; J gene: TRBJ2-3; clone size: .; CDR3 DNA: TGTGCCATCAGTGAGTCGGACTCCTCCGATACGCAGTATTTT; CDR3 protein: CAISESDSSDTQYF
V gene: TRBV6-6; D gene: TRBD2; J gene: TRBJ2-1; clone size: once; CDR3 DNA: TGTGCCAGCAGCCCTGGACTAGCGGGGGTGGATGAGCAGTTCTTC; CDR3 protein: CASSPGLAGVDEQFF
V gene: TRBV27; D gene: TRBD1; J gene: TRBJ2-7; clone size: .; CDR3 DNA: TGTGCCAGCAGGAACCAGGGACAGGGGCTCTACGAGCAGTACTTC; CDR3 protein: CASRNQGQGLYEQYF